This TCR beta chain was retrieved from a study of T cells after yellow fever vaccination. This CDR3 contains 14 residues. V was clipped by 4 bases and J by 2 bases; unmatched bases: 4. In germline, CDR1 is LGHNA, CDR2 YSLEER. Study-level results: The secondary T-cell response peaked on day 5, not day 15, but was weaker. Relatively few clonotypes were ones that appeared in both CD4 and CD8 compartments. Post-booster repertoires contained most primary-vaccination clones again (roughly 95% CD4, about 90% CD8). Abundant clonotypes from the bulk population could get into FACS-sorted repertoires as contaminants.

TCRdb used MiXCR to reprocess the 5' RACE reads, holding one entry per CDR3 protein. The sample includes about 85,000 distinct CDR3 sequences, roughly 14% seen only once; the top ten take 20% to 25%. The chain joins TRBV4-3 to TRBJ2-7; 8 nucleotides line up with TRBD1. This sample comprised CD8+ T cells not binding an NS4B(214-222) dextramer, sorted from PBMCs, obtained around 3 weeks after the first yellow fever vaccination. The origin of this receptor is a man younger than 35 who received the YFV17D yellow fever vaccine. The CDR3 region is CASSLDRGPYEQYF. In DNA, the CDR3 is TGCGCCAGCAGCCTCGACAGGGGACCCTACGAGCAGTACTTC.